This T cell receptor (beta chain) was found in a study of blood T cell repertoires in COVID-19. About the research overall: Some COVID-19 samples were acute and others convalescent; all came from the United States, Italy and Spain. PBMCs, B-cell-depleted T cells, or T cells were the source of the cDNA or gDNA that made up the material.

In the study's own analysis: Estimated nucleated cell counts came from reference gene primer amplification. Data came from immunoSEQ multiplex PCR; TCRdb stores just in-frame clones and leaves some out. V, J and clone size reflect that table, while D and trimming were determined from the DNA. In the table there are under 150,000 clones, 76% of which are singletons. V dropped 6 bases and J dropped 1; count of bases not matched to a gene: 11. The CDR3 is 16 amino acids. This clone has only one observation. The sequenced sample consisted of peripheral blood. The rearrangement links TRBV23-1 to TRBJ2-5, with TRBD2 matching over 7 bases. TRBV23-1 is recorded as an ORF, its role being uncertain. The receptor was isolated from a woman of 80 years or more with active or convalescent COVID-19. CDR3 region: CASSPTKAGPQETQYF. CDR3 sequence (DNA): TGCGCCAGCAGCCCTACCAAAGCGGGACCCCAAGAGACCCAGTACTTC.